The rows below give T cell receptor beta chains drawn from one sample of a study of cytomegalovirus exposure and HLA in healthy donors. Some clones are missing from TCRdb's copy, which holds only in-frame ones; the method was immunoSEQ multiplex PCR. The table gives some 72,000 clones; the top ten clones make up 0.83% of it. Input material: PBMCs. These receptors all come from a boy younger than 18 in good health and CMV-seronegative. CDR3s include the opening cysteine and the closing phenylalanine or tryptophan. A D gene is named only where the DNA matches it firmly.

TRBV4-2	TRBJ2-3	.	TGTGCCAGCAGCCAAGATATGAGCGAGGGAGATACGCAGTATTTT	CASSQDMSEGDTQYF
TRBV5-1	TRBJ1-6	TRBD1	TGCGCCAGCAGCCAAGATCCGGGACAGGGAGTTTCACCCCTCCACTTT	CASSQDPGQGVSPLHF
TRBV19	TRBJ1-1	.	TGTGCCAGTAGGATAGACAGGAACACTGAAGCTTTCTTT	CASRIDRNTEAFF
TRBV19	TRBJ2-1	.	TGTGCCAGTAGTACGGGACACCGCTCCTACAATGAGCAGTTCTTC	CASSTGHRSYNEQFF
TRBV19	TRBJ1-5	TRBD1	TGTGCCAGTAGTACGGTGACAGGGGGTAATCAGCCCCAGCATTTT	CASSTVTGGNQPQHF
TRBV5-4	TRBJ2-7	TRBD1	TGTGCCAGCAGCTCACCGGGACAGGGGCACTACGAGCAGTACTTC	CASSSPGQGHYEQYF
TRBV6-5	TRBJ2-2	TRBD1	TGTGCCAGCAGTTCTCCGGGACAGGGAATAACCGGGGAGCTGTTTTTT	CASSSPGQGITGELFF
TRBV19	TRBJ1-1	TRBD1	TGTGCCAGTAAAACTACAGGGGGCACTGAAGCTTTCTTT	CASKTTGGTEAFF
TRBV27	TRBJ1-6	.	TGTGCCAGCAGTCTGGAGAGTCGGAATTCACCCCTCCACTTT	CASSLESRNSPLHF
TRBV30	TRBJ2-3	.	TGTGCCTGGAGTGTAGGAGCGGATAAGCAGTATTTT	CAWSVGADKQYF
TRBV6-5	TRBJ1-2	.	TGTGCCAGCAGTTTGACACAGGGATATGGCTACACCTTC	CASSLTQGYGYTF
TRBV27	TRBJ1-5	.	TGTGCCAGCAGTTTAGTCCGCGGCGGGGCGGTGAGCAATCAGCCCCAGCATTTT	CASSLVRGGAVSNQPQHF
TRBV5-6	TRBJ1-5	TRBD1	TGTGCCAGCAGCTTGGGGCGGGACAGGGGAAAGCAGCCCCAGCATTTT	CASSLGRDRGKQPQHF
TRBV5-1	TRBJ2-3	TRBD1	TGCGCCAGCATTGGGACAGGGAGAGGAGATACGCAGTATTTT	CASIGTGRGDTQYF
TRBV7-9	TRBJ1-1	.	TGTGCCAGCAGCTTAAGTACCGGACTGATGAACACTGAAGCTTTCTTT	CASSLSTGLMNTEAFF
TRBV11-2	TRBJ2-1	TRBD1	TGTGCCAGCAGCGCAAGTCGTGGGGACAGGGTTCTGTTCTTC	CASSASRGDRVLFF
TRBV19	TRBJ1-1	TRBD1	TGTGCCAGTAGTCTAACCGGGACAGTCAACACTGAAGCTTTCTTT	CASSLTGTVNTEAFF
TRBV29-1	TRBJ2-1	TRBD2	TGCAGCGTTGAAGATTGGGAACTAGCGGGAGCCAATGAGCAGTTCTTC	CSVEDWELAGANEQFF
TRBV6-1	TRBJ1-2	.	TGTGCCAGCAGTGTCTCCCCGTCTGAACTTGTCTATGGCTACACCTTC	CASSVSPSELVYGYTF
TRBV6-1	TRBJ2-7	TRBD2	TGTGCCAGCAGTGAATCCATTAGCGGGAGTGACGAGCAGTACTTC	CASSESISGSDEQYF
TRBV2	TRBJ1-1	TRBD1	TGTGCCAGCAGTTGGACAGGGATGAACACTGAAGCTTTCTTT	CASSWTGMNTEAFF
TRBV19	TRBJ1-4	.	TGTGCCAGTACGGCCGTGGGAGCAACTAATGAAAAACTGTTTTTT	CASTAVGATNEKLFF
TRBV6-5	TRBJ2-3	TRBD2	TGTGCCAGCAGTTATTCACGACTAGCGGGAGCAGATACGCAGTATTTT	CASSYSRLAGADTQYF
TRBV18	TRBJ2-3	.	TGTGCCAGCTCAGGGGACTTTTCTAGCACAGATACGCAGTATTTT	CASSGDFSSTDTQYF
TRBV9	TRBJ2-7	TRBD1	TGTGCCAGCAGCTCACCCACCGACAGGGGCTCCCCCTACGAGCAGTACTTC	CASSSPTDRGSPYEQYF
TRBV25-1	TRBJ2-4	TRBD1	TGTGCCAGCAGTGATACACCGGGACAGGGAAAAAACATTCAGTACTTC	CASSDTPGQGKNIQYF
TRBV30	TRBJ2-7	.	TGTGCCTGGCGGAGGGGTTCCTACGAGCAGTACTTC	CAWRRGSYEQYF